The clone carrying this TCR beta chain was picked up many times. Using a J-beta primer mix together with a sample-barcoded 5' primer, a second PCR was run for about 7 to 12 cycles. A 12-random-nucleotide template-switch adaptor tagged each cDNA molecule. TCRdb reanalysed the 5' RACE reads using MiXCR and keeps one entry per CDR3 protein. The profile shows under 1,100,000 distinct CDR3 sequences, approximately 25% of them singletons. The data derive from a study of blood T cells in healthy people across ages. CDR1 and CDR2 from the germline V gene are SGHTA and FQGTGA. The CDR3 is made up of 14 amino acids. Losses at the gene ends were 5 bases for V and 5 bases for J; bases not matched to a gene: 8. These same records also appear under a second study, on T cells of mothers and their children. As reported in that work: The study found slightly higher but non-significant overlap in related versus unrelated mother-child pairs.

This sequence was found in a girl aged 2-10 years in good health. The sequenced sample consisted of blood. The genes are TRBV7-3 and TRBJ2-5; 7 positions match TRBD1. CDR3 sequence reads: CASSPTGVAETQYF. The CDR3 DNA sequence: TGTGCCAGCAGCCCCACAGGGGTGGCGGAGACCCAGTACTTC.